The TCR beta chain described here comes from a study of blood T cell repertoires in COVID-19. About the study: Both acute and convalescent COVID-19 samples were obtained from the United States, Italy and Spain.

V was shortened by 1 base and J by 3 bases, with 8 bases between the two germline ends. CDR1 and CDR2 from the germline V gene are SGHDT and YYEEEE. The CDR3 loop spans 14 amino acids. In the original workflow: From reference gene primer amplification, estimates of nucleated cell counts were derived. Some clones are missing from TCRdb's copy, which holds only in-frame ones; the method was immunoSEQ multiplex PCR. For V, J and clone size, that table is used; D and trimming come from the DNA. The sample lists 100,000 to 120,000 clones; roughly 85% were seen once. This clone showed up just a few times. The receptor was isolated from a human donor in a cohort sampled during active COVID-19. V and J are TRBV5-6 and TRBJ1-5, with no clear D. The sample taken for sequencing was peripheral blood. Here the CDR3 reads CASSLTPTNQPQHF. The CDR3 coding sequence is TGTGCCAGCAGCTTGACCCCTACCAATCAGCCCCAGCATTTT.